This TCR beta chain was profiled in a study of T cell responses to AZD1222 COVID-19 vaccine. Notes on the study in general: At baseline, seropositivity was found in only a handful of AZD1222 recipients. Rises in breadth and depth of Spike-specific TCRs came after two AZD1222 doses.

Repertoires were generated with immunoSEQ multiplex PCR, while TCRdb's copy carries only in-frame clones and drops some. The profile covers around 150,000 clones, with 84% appearing a single time and roughly 4.3% taken by the ten largest. Points on this clone: The antigen is undetermined.

The source is an adult in good health. The input for sequencing was peripheral blood, taken on day 0 of AZD1222 vaccination.

CDR3 coding DNA: TGTGCCAGCGTGGACAGCCCTCGGGATCAGCCCCAGCATTTT. Protein sequence: CASVDSPRDQPQHF. The chain joins TRBV6-5 to TRBJ1-5; D possibly corresponds to TRBD1 (6 bases). This CDR3 is 14 amino acids long. Trimming took 8 bases from V and 5 from J, leaving 16 bases between them. Germline-derived CDR1 and CDR2 are MNHEY and SVGAGI.